This T cell receptor (beta chain) originates from a study of blood T cell repertoires in COVID-19. Study-level information: PBMCs, B-cell-depleted T cells, or T cells provided the cDNA or gDNA that made up the material.

Germline V lookup: CDR1 MNHEY, CDR2 SVGEGT. The CDR3 runs to 16 residues. Trimming shortened V by 0 bases and J by 2 bases, and 14 bases separated the two germline ends. Authors' analysis steps: Counts of nucleated cells, estimated from reference gene primer amplification, were obtained. The repertoire was sequenced with immunoSEQ multiplex PCR; TCRdb's copy has only in-frame clones and lacks some. Clone size and the V and J calls come from that table; the DNA yielded D and trimming. The sample includes 95,000 to 150,000 clones, less than 90% of them seen just once. This sequence was found in a man at least 80 years old with acute or convalescent COVID-19. V gene TRBV6-2 or TRBV6-3 combines with J gene TRBJ2-7; D is perhaps TRBD2 (6 bases). The sequenced material came from peripheral blood. The CDR3 coding sequence is TGTGCCAGCAGTTACTCAGGGACTCGAGCTACCTACGAGCAGTACTTC. It is translated as CASSYSGTRATYEQYF.